The clone carrying this T cell receptor (beta chain) has only a few counts. The antigen remains undetermined. The study reverse transcribed the entire isolated RNA, so it sequenced expressed TCRB transcripts. TCRdb's table, derived via immunoSEQ multiplex PCR, lists solely in-frame clones and lacks some. The table records some 350,000 clones, about 14% of them present only once. These data belong to a study of beta chain features in type 1 diabetes. Overall study context: Across all samples, over 85 million sorted cells were examined.

Broader study findings: A cDNA-based sequencing approach could over-represent cells with high TCR expression. Type 1 diabetes patients showed a moderate but significant shortening of TCRB CDR3s in all four CD4+ subsets.

The CDR3 contains 17 residues. Germline V gene lookup returns CDR1 LGHNT and CDR2 FRNRAP. V lost 5 bases to trimming and J lost 3 bases; unmatched junction nucleotides: 9. The chain recombines TRBV12-5 with TRBJ2-1, with 11 bases lining up with TRBD2. Sequencing input: naive CD4+ T cells from blood. This clonotype originated in a woman younger than 35 with type 1 diabetes. Here the CDR3 reads CASGLGPGLAVYNEQFF. CDR3 nucleotide sequence: TGTGCTAGTGGTCTTGGACCGGGACTAGCGGTCTACAATGAGCAGTTCTTC.